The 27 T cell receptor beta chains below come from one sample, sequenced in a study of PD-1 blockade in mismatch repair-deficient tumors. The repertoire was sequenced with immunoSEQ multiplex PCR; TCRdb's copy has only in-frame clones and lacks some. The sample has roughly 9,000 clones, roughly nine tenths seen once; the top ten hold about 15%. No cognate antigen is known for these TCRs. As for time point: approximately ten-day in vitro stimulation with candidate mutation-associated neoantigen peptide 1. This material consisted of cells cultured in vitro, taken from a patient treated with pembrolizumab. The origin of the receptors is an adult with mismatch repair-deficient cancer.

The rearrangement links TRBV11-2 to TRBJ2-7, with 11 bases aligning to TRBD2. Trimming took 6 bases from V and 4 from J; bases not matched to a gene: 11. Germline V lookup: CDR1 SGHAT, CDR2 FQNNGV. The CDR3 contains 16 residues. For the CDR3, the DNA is TGTGCCAGCAGTTATTGGAAGGCTAGCGGGAGGTACGAGCAGTACTTC. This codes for CASSYWKASGRYEQYF.

The CDR3 DNA is TGCGCCAGCAGCCAACGGAGGACTTTCAATGAGCAGTTCTTC. Translation: CASSQRRTFNEQFF. The rearrangement uses TRBV4-1 and TRBJ2-1; D possibly corresponds to TRBD2 (5 bases). Germline CDR1 and CDR2: MGHRA and YSYEKL. The germline V and J ends were trimmed by 2 bases and 6 bases, with 11 bases remaining between them. This CDR3 contains 14 residues.

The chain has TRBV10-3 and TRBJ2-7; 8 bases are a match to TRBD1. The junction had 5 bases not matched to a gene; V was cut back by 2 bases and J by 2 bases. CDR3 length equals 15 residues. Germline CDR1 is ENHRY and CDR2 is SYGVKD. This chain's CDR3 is CAISEGTGAPYEQYF. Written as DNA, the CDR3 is TGTGCCATCAGTGAGGGGACAGGCGCTCCCTACGAGCAGTACTTC.

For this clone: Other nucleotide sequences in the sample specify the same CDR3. The CDR3 protein is CASSPTGGNAYNSPLHF. CDR3 in DNA: TGTGCCAGCAGCCCCACAGGGGGGAACGCCTATAATTCACCCCTCCACTTT. This chain joins TRBV9 and TRBJ1-6, with 8 bases aligning to TRBD1. The CDR3 has 17 amino acids. V gave up 4 bases and J gave up 2 bases; unmatched junction bases: 8. Germline V gene lookup returns CDR1 SGDLS and CDR2 YYNGEE.

CDR3 amino acids: CASSQSGTVNEKLFF. In DNA form, the CDR3 reads TGTGCCAGCAGCCAATCCGGGACGGTAAATGAAAAACTGTTTTTT. The V and J genes are TRBV5-8 and TRBJ1-4, with D tentatively TRBD1 (5 bases). The germline V gene encodes CDR1 SGHTS and CDR2 YDEGEE. The CDR3 sequence is 15 residues long. V lost 4 bases to trimming and J lost 5 bases, with 15 bases between them.

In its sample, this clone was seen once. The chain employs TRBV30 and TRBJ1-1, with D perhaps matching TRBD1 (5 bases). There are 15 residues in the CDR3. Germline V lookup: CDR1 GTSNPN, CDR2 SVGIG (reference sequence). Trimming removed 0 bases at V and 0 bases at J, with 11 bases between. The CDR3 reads CAWSVQVGLNTEAFF. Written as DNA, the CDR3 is TGTGCCTGGAGTGTACAGGTAGGACTGAACACTGAAGCTTTCTTT.

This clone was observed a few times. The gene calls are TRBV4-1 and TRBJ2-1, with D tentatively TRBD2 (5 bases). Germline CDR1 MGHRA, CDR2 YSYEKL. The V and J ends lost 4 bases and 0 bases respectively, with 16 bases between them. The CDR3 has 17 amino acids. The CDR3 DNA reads TGCGCCAGCAGCCCCAACGTAGCGTTGAGCTCCTACAATGAGCAGTTCTTC. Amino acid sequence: CASSPNVALSSYNEQFF.

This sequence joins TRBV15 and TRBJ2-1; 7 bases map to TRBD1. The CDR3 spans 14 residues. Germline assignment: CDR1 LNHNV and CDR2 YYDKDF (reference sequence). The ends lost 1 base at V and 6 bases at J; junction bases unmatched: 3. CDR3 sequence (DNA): TGTGCCACCAGCAGAGGACAGGGCCCCAATGAGCAGTTCTTC. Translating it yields CATSRGQGPNEQFF. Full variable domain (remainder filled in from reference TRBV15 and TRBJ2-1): DAMVIQNPRYQVTQFGKPVTLSCSQTLNHNVMYWYQQKSSQAPKLLFHYYDKDFNNEADTPDNFQSRRPNTSFCFLDIRSPGLGDTAMYLCATSRGQGPNEQFFGPGTRLTVL.

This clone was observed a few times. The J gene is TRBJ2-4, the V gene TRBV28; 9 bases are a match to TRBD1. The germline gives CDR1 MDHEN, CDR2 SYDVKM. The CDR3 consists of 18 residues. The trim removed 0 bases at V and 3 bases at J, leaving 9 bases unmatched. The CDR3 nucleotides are TGTGCCAGCAGTTTATGGCAGACAGGGGGTAAGAACAAAAACATTCAGTACTTC. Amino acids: CASSLWQTGGKNKNIQYF.

CDR3 loop: CASSFTGYEQYF. Written as DNA, the CDR3 is TGTGCCAGCAGCTTTACAGGCTACGAGCAGTACTTC. V gene TRBV7-9 combines with J gene TRBJ2-7, with D tentatively TRBD1 (5 bases). CDR1 and CDR2 (germline): SEHNR, FQNEAQ (reference sequence). With 3 bases removed from V and 3 bases from J, the gap between germline ends came to 6 bases. There are 12 residues in the CDR3.

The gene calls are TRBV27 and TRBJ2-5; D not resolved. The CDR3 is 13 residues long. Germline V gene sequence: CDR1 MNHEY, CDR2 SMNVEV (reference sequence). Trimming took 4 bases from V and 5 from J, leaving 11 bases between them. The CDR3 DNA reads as TGTGCCAGCAGTTCAGACGCGCGGGAGACCCAGTACTTC. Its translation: CASSSDARETQYF.

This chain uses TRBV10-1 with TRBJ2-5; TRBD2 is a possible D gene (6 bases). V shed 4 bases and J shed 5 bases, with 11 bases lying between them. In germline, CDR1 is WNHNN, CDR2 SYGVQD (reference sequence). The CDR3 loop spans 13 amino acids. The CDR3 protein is CASSAAAGETQYF. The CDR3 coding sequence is TGCGCCAGCAGTGCGGCCGCGGGGGAGACCCAGTACTTC.

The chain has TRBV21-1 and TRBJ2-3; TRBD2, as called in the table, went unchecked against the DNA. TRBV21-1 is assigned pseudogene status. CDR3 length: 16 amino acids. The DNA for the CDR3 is TGTGCCAGCAGCAAAGGGCAGGACTTGGACACAGATACGCAGTATTTT. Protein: CASSKGQDLDTDTQYF.

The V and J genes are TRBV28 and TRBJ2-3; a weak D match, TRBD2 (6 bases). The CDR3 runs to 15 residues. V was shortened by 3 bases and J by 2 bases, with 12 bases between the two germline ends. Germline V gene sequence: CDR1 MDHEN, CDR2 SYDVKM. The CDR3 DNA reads TGTGCCAGCAGTTTGGAGGGGAGCTCCACAGATACGCAGTATTTT. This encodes CASSLEGSSTDTQYF.

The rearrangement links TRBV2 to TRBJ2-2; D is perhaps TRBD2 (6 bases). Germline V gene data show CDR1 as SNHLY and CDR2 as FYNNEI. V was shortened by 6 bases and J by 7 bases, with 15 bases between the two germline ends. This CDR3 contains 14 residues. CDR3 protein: CASRPGLRVGELFF. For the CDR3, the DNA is TGTGCCAGCAGACCGGGACTTAGGGTCGGGGAGCTGTTTTTT. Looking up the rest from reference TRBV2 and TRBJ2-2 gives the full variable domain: EPEVTQTPSHQVTQMGQEVILRCVPISNHLYFYWYRQILGQKVEFLVSFYNNEISEKSEIFDDQFSVERPDGSNFTLKIRSTKLEDSAMYFCASRPGLRVGELFFGEGSRLTVL.

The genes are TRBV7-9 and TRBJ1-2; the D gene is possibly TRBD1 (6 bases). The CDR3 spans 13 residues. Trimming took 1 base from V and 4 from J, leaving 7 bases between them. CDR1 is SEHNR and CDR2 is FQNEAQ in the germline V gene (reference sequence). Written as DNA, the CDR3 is TGTGCCAGCAGCTTAGGACAGGTCTATGGCTACACCTTC. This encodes CASSLGQVYGYTF.

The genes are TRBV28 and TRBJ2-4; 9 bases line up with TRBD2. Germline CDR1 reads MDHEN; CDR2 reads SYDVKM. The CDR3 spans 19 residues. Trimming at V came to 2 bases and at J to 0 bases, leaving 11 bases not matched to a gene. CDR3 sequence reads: CASSLGRAGGSLAKNIQYF. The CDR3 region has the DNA TGTGCCAGCAGTTTAGGAAGAGCGGGAGGCTCGCTAGCCAAAAACATTCAGTACTTC.

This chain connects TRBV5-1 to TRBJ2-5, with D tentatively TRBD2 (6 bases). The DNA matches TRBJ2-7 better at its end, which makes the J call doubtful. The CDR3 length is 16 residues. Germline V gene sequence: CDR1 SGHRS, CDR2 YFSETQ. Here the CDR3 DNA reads TGCGCCAGCAGCACACAACTTTCTAGCGACTCCTACGAGCAGTACTTC. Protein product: CASSTQLSSDSYEQYF.

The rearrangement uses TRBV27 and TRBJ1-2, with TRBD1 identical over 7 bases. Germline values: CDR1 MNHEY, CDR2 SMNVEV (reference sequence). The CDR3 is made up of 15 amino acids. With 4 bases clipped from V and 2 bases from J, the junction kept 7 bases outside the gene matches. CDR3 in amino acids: CASSSSLRGNYGYTF. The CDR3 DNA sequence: TGTGCCAGCAGTTCATCTCTCAGGGGGAACTATGGCTACACCTTC.

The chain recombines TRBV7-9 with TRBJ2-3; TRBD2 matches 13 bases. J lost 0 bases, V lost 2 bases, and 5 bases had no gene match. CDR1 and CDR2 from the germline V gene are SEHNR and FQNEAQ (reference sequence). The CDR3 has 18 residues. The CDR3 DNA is TGTGCCAGCAGCTTACAAGGACTAGCGGGGGCCAGCACAGATACGCAGTATTTT. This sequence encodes CASSLQGLAGASTDTQYF.

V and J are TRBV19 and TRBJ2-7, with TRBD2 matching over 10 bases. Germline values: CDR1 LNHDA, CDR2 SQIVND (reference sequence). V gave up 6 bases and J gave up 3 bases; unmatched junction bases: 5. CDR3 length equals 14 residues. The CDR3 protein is CASRAGTSVYEQYF. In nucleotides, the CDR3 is TGTGCCAGTAGGGCCGGGACTAGCGTCTACGAGCAGTACTTC.

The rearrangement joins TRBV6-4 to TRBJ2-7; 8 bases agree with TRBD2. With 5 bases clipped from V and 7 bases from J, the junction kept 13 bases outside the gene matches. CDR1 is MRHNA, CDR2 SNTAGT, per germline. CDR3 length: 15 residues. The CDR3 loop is CASSFFDSGALEQYF. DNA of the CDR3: TGTGCCAGCAGTTTTTTTGATAGCGGGGCGCTTGAGCAGTACTTC.

The CDR3 protein is CASSFGIWGNQPQHF. The CDR3 DNA reads as TGTGCCAGCAGTTTCGGGATCTGGGGCAATCAGCCCCAGCATTTT. The V call is TRBV27, the J call TRBJ1-5; D is undetermined. CDR3 length: 15 amino acids. V was clipped by 3 bases and J by 2 bases, with 11 bases between them. Germline V gene data show CDR1 as MNHEY and CDR2 as SMNVEV (reference sequence).

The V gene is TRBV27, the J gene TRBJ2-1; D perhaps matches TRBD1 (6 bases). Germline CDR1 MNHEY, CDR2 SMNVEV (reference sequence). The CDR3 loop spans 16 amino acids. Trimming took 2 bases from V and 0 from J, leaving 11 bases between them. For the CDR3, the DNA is TGTGCCAGCAGTTTACTAACAGGGAACTCCTACAATGAGCAGTTCTTC. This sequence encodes CASSLLTGNSYNEQFF.

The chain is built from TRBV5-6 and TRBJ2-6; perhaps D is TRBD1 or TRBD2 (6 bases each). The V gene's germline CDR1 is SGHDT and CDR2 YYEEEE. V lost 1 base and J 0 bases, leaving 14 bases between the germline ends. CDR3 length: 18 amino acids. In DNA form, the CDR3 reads TGTGCCAGCAGCTTGAGGGGGACTGAATACTCTGGGGCCAACGTCCTGACTTTC. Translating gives CASSLRGTEYSGANVLTF.

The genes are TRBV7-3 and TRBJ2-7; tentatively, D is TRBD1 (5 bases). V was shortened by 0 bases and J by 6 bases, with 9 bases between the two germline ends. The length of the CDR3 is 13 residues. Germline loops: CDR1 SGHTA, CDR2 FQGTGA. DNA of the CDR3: TGTGCCAGCAGCTTAACGTCGCAGGGCGAGCAGTACTTC. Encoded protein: CASSLTSQGEQYF.

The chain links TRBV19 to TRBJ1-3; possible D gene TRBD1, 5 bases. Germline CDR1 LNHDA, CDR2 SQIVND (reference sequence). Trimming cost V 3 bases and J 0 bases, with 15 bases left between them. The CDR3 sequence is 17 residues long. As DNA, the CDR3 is TGTGCCAGTAGTATTCGATCAGGGCTCTCCTCTGGAAACACCATATATTTT. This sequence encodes CASSIRSGLSSGNTIYF.